The T cell receptor beta chain described here comes from a study of T cells after yellow fever vaccination. Turning to the study itself: Researchers used SMART-Seq v4 Ultra Low Input to prepare fractions that had low cell numbers.

Deletions cut 0 bases from V and 4 bases from J, with 9 bases between. The CDR3 is made up of 14 amino acids. The germline gives CDR1 MGHRA, CDR2 YSYEKL. A single record per CDR3 protein comes from TCRdb applying MiXCR to the 5' RACE reads. The sample lists about 120,000 distinct CDR3 sequences; 15% were seen once. This clonotype originated in a man between 18 and 35 years old who received the YFV17D yellow fever vaccine. The chain employs TRBV4-1 and TRBJ1-2, with unresolved D. Sequencing was performed on CD8+ T cells sorted from PBMCs, taken 5 days after the yellow fever booster vaccination. CDR3 loop: CASSQETGSYGYTF. The CDR3 coding sequence is TGCGCCAGCAGCCAAGAAACCGGGAGCTATGGCTACACCTTC.